These 28 T cell receptor beta chains originate from one sample sequenced in a study of shared clonotypes between healthy human individuals. TCRdb keeps only in-frame clones here, not all; method: immunoSEQ multiplex PCR. The sample carries about 1,500,000 clones, 95% to 97% recorded once. Material: naive CD4+ T cells sorted from blood. Stated subset: CD45RA+ positively selected. All receptors come from a man aged 30 to 45 in good health.

The chain recombines TRBV6-1 with TRBJ2-7; 9 nucleotides line up with TRBD2. J lost 4 bases, V lost 7 bases, and 5 bases had no gene match. Germline assignment: CDR1 MNHNS and CDR2 SASEGT. The CDR3 runs to 13 residues. The CDR3 sequence is CASIAGVGYEQYF. For the CDR3, the DNA is TGTGCCAGCATAGCGGGAGTGGGGTACGAGCAGTACTTC.

This chain connects TRBV6-1 to TRBJ2-7; tentatively, D is TRBD1 (6 bases). Germline lookup yields CDR1 MNHNS and CDR2 SASEGT. This CDR3 is 14 amino acids long. V lost 6 bases and J 3 bases, leaving 15 bases between the germline ends. CDR3 nucleotide sequence: TGTGCCAGCAGCAGTAGGCAGGGGAACTACGAGCAGTACTTC. Translation: CASSSRQGNYEQYF.

This chain links TRBV2 with TRBJ2-1, with a possible D match to TRBD2 (6 bases). The germline V and J ends were trimmed by 2 bases and 1 base, with 9 bases remaining between them. Germline CDR1 SNHLY, CDR2 FYNNEI. This CDR3 is built from 15 residues. CDR3 sequence: CASSEIAGSYNEQFF. Here the CDR3 DNA reads TGTGCCAGCAGTGAAATTGCGGGGTCCTACAATGAGCAGTTCTTC.

As regards this clone: The sample holds other DNA sequences that translate to the same CDR3. J is TRBJ1-2 and V is TRBV28; 9 bases agree with TRBD1. V was pared by 3 bases and J by 5 bases, with 4 bases of the junction left unmatched. This CDR3 has 14 amino acids. Germline V lookup: CDR1 MDHEN, CDR2 SYDVKM. The CDR3 sequence: CASSFGDRVYGYTF. The CDR3 coding sequence is TGTGCCAGCAGTTTCGGGGACAGGGTTTATGGCTACACCTTC.

To note about this clone: One end of the junction does not line up with germline, which may come from a read error. The sample has other DNA sequences that encode this CDR3 too. The V and J genes are TRBV5-1 and TRBJ2-5; TRBD2 might be the D (6 bases). Per germline, CDR1 SGHRS and CDR2 YFSETQ. CDR3 length equals 14 residues. CDR3 in DNA: TGCGCCAGCAGTTTGGGGACTCATCAAGAGACCCAGTACTTC. The encoded protein is CASSLGTHQETQYF.

The chain couples TRBV5-4 to TRBJ2-3; 10 bases line up with TRBD2. J was trimmed by 6 bases and V by 1 base; bases with no gene match: 14. CDR3 size: 18 residues. CDR1 SGHNT and CDR2 YYREEE come from the germline V gene (reference sequence). As DNA, the CDR3 is TGTGCCAGCAGCTTGCGACTAGCGGGCCCCCTGGGGGGGGATACGCAGTATTTT. Its protein product is CASSLRLAGPLGGDTQYF.

This chain links TRBV7-2 with TRBJ2-3, with 7 bases aligning to TRBD2. After removal of 6 bases from V and 0 bases from J, the junction contained 12 bases not matched to a gene. Germline-derived CDR1 and CDR2 are SGHTA and FQGNSA. CDR3 length: 17 amino acids. The CDR3 nucleotides are TGTGCCAGCAGTTCACACCCGGGACTAACTAGCACAGATACGCAGTATTTT. It codes for CASSSHPGLTSTDTQYF. The variable domain in full, with the rest retrieved from reference TRBV7-2 and TRBJ2-3, is GAGVSQSPSNKVTEKGKDVELRCDPISGHTALYWYRQSLGQGLEFLIYFQGNSAPDKSGLPSDRFSAERTGGSVSTLTIQRTQQEDSAVYLCASSSHPGLTSTDTQYFGPGTRLTVL.

The chain links TRBV5-4 to TRBJ2-1, with D perhaps matching TRBD1 or TRBD2 (5 bases each). This CDR3 is 19 amino acids long. Trimming left V 0 bases short and J 3 bases short, with 22 bases between. The germline V gene has CDR1 SGHNT and CDR2 YYREEE (reference sequence). The CDR3 sequence is CASSLAGISGTANYNEQFF. DNA for the CDR3: TGTGCCAGCAGCTTGGCGGGGATTTCCGGGACGGCGAACTACAATGAGCAGTTCTTC.

J is TRBJ2-7 and V is TRBV7-5; the table's D call of TRBD1 was not tested on the DNA. TRBV7-5 is classified as a pseudogene. This CDR3 is built from 15 residues. CDR3 nucleotides: TGTGTCAGAAGCCCGAGGGGACAGTTTTCCTACGAGCAGTACTTC. It specifies CVRSPRGQFSYEQYF.

The chain uses TRBV19 and TRBJ2-7; perhaps TRBD1 as D (5 bases). The CDR3 spans 15 residues. CDR1 and CDR2 from the germline V gene are LNHDA and SQIVND (reference sequence). With 0 bases removed from V and 4 bases from J, the gap between germline ends came to 13 bases. The CDR3 sequence is CASSIDGATGYEQYF. CDR3 sequence (DNA): TGTGCCAGTAGTATAGATGGGGCGACCGGGTACGAGCAGTACTTC.

This clone was observed a single time. The chain uses TRBV5-1 and TRBJ1-2; D remains unclear. Trimming stripped 1 base from V and 10 bases from J, with 11 bases between. The V gene's germline CDR1 is SGHRS and CDR2 YFSETQ. The CDR3 length is 12 residues. The CDR3 is CASSLTQGIYTF. Here the CDR3 DNA reads TGCGCCAGCAGCTTGACCCAAGGGATCTACACCTTC.

The chain combines TRBV7-8 with TRBJ2-1, with 7 positions matching TRBD2. Germline V CDR1 and CDR2: SGHVS, FQNEAQ. The CDR3 totals 15 residues. The J segment lost 7 bases and the V segment lost 5 bases, leaving 11 bases of the junction unmatched. The DNA of the CDR3 is TGTGCCAGCAGCCCCGGGCTAGCGGTAGGGAATGAGCAGTTCTTC. Translated: CASSPGLAVGNEQFF.

On this clone itself: This CDR3 is also generated by other DNA sequences in the sample. This chain joins TRBV7-2 and TRBJ2-7, with 10 positions matching TRBD2. The CDR3 has 15 amino acids. The germline V gene has CDR1 SGHTA and CDR2 FQGNSA. Unmatched junction bases numbered 7, after V lost 4 bases and J lost 4 bases. The CDR3: CASSSRLAGNYEQYF. CDR3 DNA sequence: TGTGCCAGCAGCTCCCGACTAGCGGGTAATTACGAGCAGTACTTC.

The chain has TRBV5-5 and TRBJ1-1; D not resolved. The germline V and J ends were trimmed by 4 bases and 5 bases, with 15 bases remaining between them. CDR3 length: 14 amino acids. Germline V gene data show CDR1 as SGHKS and CDR2 as YYEKEE (reference sequence). DNA of the CDR3: TGTGCCAGCAGCCTCCGAAGGCCGGGGACTGAAGCTTTCTTT. As protein: CASSLRRPGTEAFF.

On this clone itself: The sample contains more than one DNA sequence encoding this CDR3. J is TRBJ1-2 and V is TRBV10-1, with D possibly being TRBD1 (6 bases). V was clipped by 5 bases and J by 2 bases, with 9 bases between them. Germline assignment: CDR1 WNHNN and CDR2 SYGVQD (reference sequence). CDR3 length: 13 amino acids. The CDR3 loop is CASSPGTNYGYTF. The CDR3 region has the DNA TGCGCCAGCAGTCCGGGGACAAACTATGGCTACACCTTC.

The CDR3 protein is CASSQTGTSGNEQYF. CDR3 DNA sequence: TGTGCCAGCAGCCAAACCGGGACTAGCGGGAATGAGCAGTACTTC. The chain recombines TRBV4-2 with TRBJ2-7, with 13 nucleotides matching TRBD2. CDR3 size: 15 residues. The J segment lost 7 bases and the V segment lost 2 bases, leaving 5 bases of the junction unmatched. The germline CDR1 and CDR2 sequences are LGHNA and YNFKEQ.

This clone was recorded only once. J is TRBJ1-5 and V is TRBV19, with D possibly TRBD1 on 5 matching bases. Germline V gene data show CDR1 as LNHDA and CDR2 as SQIVND (reference sequence). V lost 3 bases and J 6 bases, leaving 24 bases between the germline ends. The CDR3 sequence is 18 residues long. The CDR3 nucleotides are TGTGCCAGTAGTATCAGGGCAATTCCAACGCAACCGGGTCAGCCCCAGCATTTT. It translates to CASSIRAIPTQPGQPQHF.

This chain connects TRBV7-2 to TRBJ2-7; 8 bases are a match to TRBD1. Germline V gene sequence: CDR1 SGHTA, CDR2 FQGNSA. The CDR3 has 14 residues. J gave up 2 bases and V 2 bases, and 2 bases lay outside the gene matches. The CDR3 nucleotides read TGTGCCAGCAGCTTAAGACAGGGGCCCTACGAGCAGTACTTC. Encoded protein: CASSLRQGPYEQYF.

J is TRBJ2-7 and V is TRBV7-9; D call uncertain. Germline V gives CDR1 SEHNR, CDR2 FQNEAQ (reference sequence). The CDR3 runs 12 residues. Between the trimmed V and J ends, which lost 1 base and 7 bases, there was a span of 8 bases. CDR3 protein: CASSLVHQEQYF. CDR3 coding DNA: TGTGCCAGCAGCTTAGTGCACCAAGAGCAGTACTTC. The full variable domain, in which reference TRBV7-9 and TRBJ2-7 provide the parts outside the CDR3, is DTGVSQNPRHKITKRGQNVTFRCDPISEHNRLYWYRQTLGQGPEFLTYFQNEAQLEKSRLLSDRFSAERPKGSFSTLEIQRTEQGDSAMYLCASSLVHQEQYFGPGTRLTVT.

This chain uses TRBV13 with TRBJ2-2; perhaps TRBD1 as D (6 bases). Trimming left V 5 bases short and J 4 bases short, with 11 bases between. Looked up from germline, CDR1 is PRHDT and CDR2 is FYEKMQ (reference sequence). CDR3 length: 14 amino acids. CDR3 DNA: TGTGCCAGCAGCACCAACAGGGCCACCGGGGAGCTGTTTTTT. This codes for CASSTNRATGELFF.

This clone was detected a few times. The chain combines TRBV14 with TRBJ2-5; D gene ambiguous. Germline CDR1 SGHDN, CDR2 FVKESK. V gave up 5 bases and J gave up 6 bases, with 7 bases separating them. The CDR3 sequence is 11 residues long. Here the CDR3 DNA reads TGTGCCAGCAGCGTGGTTCAGACCCAGTACTTC. It yields the protein CASSVVQTQYF. The full variable domain, its missing parts supplied by reference TRBV14 and TRBJ2-5, is EAGVTQFPSHSVIEKGQTVTLRCDPISGHDNLYWYRRVMGKEIKFLLHFVKESKQDESGMPNNRFLAERTGGTYSTLKVQPAELEDSGVYFCASSVVQTQYFGPGTRLLVL.

Concerning this clone itself: Other DNA variants within this sample encode the same CDR3. V gene TRBV18 combines with J gene TRBJ1-1, with a weak D call TRBD1 (6 bases). The germline CDR1 and CDR2 sequences are KGHSH and LQKENI. The ends were cut back, 5 bases at V and 2 bases at J, with 9 bases in the middle. The CDR3 covers 13 residues. The CDR3 sequence: CASSSGQNTEAFF. The CDR3 nucleotides are TGTGCCAGCTCATCGGGACAAAACACTGAAGCTTTCTTT.

The V call is TRBV25-1, the J call TRBJ2-1; 8 bases line up with TRBD1. V gave up 4 bases and J gave up 9 bases; unmatched junction bases: 11. In germline, CDR1 is MGHDK, CDR2 SYGVNS. The CDR3 spans 15 residues. DNA of the CDR3: TGTGCCAGCAGTGGGGGGGCAGGGGGCCTCCGTGAGCAGTTCTTC. Translation: CASSGGAGGLREQFF. Drawing the rest from reference TRBV25-1 and TRBJ2-1, the complete variable domain is EADIYQTPRYLVIGTGKKITLECSQTMGHDKMYWYQQDPGMELHLIHYSYGVNSTEKGDLSSESTVSRIRTEHFPLTLESARPSHTSQYLCASSGGAGGLREQFFGPGTRLTVL.

The genes are TRBV5-5 and TRBJ2-3, with D perhaps TRBD2 (6 bases). The CDR3 loop spans 16 amino acids. V dropped 0 bases and J dropped 0 bases, with 11 bases sitting between them. The germline CDR1 and CDR2 sequences are SGHKS and YYEKEE (reference sequence). The CDR3 DNA reads TGTGCCAGCAGCTTGGCCGGGGGATCTAGCACAGATACGCAGTATTTT. This encodes CASSLAGGSSTDTQYF.

The chain couples TRBV7-7 to TRBJ1-4, with D uncertain. Trimming pared 5 bases from V and 8 bases from J, leaving 15 bases between. Per the germline V gene, CDR1 is SSHAT and CDR2 is FNYEAQ (reference sequence). CDR3 length: 14 residues. The CDR3 sequence: CASSADPVSEKLFF. CDR3 sequence (DNA): TGTGCCAGCAGCGCAGATCCGGTTAGCGAAAAACTGTTTTTT. The whole variable domain, filled in from reference TRBV7-7 and TRBJ1-4, reads GAGVSQSPRYKVTKRGQDVTLRCDPISSHATLYWYQQALGQGPEFLTYFNYEAQPDKSGLPSDRFSAERPEGSISTLTIQRTEQRDSAMYRCASSADPVSEKLFFGSGTQLSVL.

V is TRBV10-2 and J is TRBJ2-1; weak D call: TRBD1 (5 bases). V was pared by 6 bases and J by 9 bases, with 12 bases between. The CDR3 length is 12 residues. Germline V gene lookup returns CDR1 WSHSY and CDR2 SAAADI. The CDR3 region has the DNA TGCGCCAGCAGACCCCAGGGTGCTGAGCAGTTCTTC. Its protein is CASRPQGAEQFF.

The rearrangement links TRBV29-1 to TRBJ2-3; tentatively, D is TRBD1 (6 bases). The CDR3 contains 18 residues. V lost 4 bases and J 0 bases, leaving 23 bases between the germline ends. Germline V CDR1 and CDR2: SQVTM, ANQGSEA. The CDR3 nucleotides are TGCAGCGTTGTATCCGTCGACAGGTTGTCCTCTAGCACAGATACGCAGTATTTT. It codes for CSVVSVDRLSSSTDTQYF.

This rearrangement joins TRBV21-1 to TRBJ2-7; TRBD1 was called by the table and not checked on the DNA. TRBV21-1 is labeled a pseudogene. There are 12 residues in the CDR3. The DNA for the CDR3 is TGTGCCAGCACCTCAGACAGGGTAGGGCAGTACTTC. It translates to CASTSDRVGQYF.